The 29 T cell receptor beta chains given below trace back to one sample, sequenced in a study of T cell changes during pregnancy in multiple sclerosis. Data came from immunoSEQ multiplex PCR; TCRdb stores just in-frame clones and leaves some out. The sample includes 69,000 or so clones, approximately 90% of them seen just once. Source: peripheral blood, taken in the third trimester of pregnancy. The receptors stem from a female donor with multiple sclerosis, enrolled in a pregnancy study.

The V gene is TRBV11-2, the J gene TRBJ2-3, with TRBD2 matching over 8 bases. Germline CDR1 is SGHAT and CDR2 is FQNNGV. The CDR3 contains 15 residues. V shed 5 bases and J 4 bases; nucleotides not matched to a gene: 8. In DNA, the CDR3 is TGTGCCAGCAGCCCCCGCCGGGGGGGGTCAGATACGCAGTATTTT. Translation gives CASSPRRGGSDTQYF.

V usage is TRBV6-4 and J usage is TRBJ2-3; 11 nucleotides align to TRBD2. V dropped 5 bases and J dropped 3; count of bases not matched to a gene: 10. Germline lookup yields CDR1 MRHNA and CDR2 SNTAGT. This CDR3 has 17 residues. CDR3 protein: CASSPLSGGAGTDTQYF. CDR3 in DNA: TGTGCCAGCAGTCCCCTTAGCGGGGGGGCTGGGACAGATACGCAGTATTTT.

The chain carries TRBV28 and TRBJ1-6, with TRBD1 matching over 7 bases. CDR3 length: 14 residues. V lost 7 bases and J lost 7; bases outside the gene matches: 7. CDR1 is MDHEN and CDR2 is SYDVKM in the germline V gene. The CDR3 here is CASMRGQRNSPLHF. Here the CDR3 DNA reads TGTGCCAGCATGCGGGGACAGAGGAATTCACCCCTCCACTTT.

CDR3 DNA sequence: TGTGCCAGCAGTCGAGACCTAGGGGTGGGTACGCAGTATTTT. This sequence encodes CASSRDLGVGTQYF. V and J are TRBV2 and TRBJ2-3; D perhaps matches TRBD1 (5 bases). The CDR3 consists of 14 residues. Trimming removed 5 bases from V and 8 bases from J, with 17 bases in between. Germline values: CDR1 SNHLY, CDR2 FYNNEI.

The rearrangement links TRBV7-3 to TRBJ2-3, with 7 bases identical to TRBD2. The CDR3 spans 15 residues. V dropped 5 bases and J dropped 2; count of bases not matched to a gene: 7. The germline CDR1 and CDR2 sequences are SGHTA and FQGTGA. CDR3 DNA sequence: TGTGCCAGCAGCCCTTATGCGGGGGTCACAGATACGCAGTATTTT. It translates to CASSPYAGVTDTQYF.

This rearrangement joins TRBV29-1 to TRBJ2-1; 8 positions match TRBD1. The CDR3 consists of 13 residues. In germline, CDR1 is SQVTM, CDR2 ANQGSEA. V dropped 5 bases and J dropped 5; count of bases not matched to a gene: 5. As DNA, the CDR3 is TGCAGCGTTTTAAGGACAGGGAACAATGAGCAGTTCTTC. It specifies CSVLRTGNNEQFF.

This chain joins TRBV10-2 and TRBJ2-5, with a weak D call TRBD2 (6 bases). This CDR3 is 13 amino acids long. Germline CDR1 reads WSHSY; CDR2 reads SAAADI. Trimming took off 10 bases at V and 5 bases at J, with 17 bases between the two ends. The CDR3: CATTNSGSETQYF. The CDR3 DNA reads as TGCGCCACCACCAATAGCGGTAGCGAGACCCAGTACTTC.

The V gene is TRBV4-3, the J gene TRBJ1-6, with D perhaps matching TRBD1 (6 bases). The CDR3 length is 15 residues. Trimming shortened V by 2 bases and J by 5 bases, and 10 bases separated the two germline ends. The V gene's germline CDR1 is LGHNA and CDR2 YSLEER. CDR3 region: CASSQNRVDNSPLHF. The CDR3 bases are TGCGCCAGCAGCCAAAACAGGGTTGATAATTCACCCCTCCACTTT.

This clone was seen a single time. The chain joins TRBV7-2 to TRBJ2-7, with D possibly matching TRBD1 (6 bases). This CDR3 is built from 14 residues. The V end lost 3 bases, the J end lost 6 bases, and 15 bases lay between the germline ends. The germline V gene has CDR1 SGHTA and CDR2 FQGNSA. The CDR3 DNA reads TGTGCCAGCAGCTTCGGGACCCTCAGGGGCGAGCAGTACTTC. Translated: CASSFGTLRGEQYF.

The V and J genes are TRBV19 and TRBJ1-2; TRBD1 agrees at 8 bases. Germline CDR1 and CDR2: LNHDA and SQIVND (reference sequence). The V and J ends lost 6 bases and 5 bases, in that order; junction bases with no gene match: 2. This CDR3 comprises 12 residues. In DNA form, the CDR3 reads TGTGCCAGTAGCGACAGGGGATATGGCTACACCTTC. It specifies CASSDRGYGYTF.

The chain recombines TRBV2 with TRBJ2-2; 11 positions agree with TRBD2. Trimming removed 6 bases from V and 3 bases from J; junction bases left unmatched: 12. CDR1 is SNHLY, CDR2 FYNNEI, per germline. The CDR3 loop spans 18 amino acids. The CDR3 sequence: CASRDNPFSGGDTGELFF. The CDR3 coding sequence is TGTGCCAGCAGGGATAACCCATTTAGCGGGGGGGACACCGGGGAGCTGTTTTTT.

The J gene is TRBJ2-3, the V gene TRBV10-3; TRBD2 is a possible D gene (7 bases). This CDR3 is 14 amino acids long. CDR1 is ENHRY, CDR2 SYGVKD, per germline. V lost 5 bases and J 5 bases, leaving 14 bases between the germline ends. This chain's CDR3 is CAISSGGREDTQYF. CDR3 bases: TGTGCCATCAGTTCGGGGGGCCGGGAAGATACGCAGTATTTT.

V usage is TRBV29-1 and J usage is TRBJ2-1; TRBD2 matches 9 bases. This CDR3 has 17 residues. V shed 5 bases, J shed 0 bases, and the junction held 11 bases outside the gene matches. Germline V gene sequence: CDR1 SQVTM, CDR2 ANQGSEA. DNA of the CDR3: TGCAGCGTTTTTGGGATAGCGGGGGCCCTCTCCTACAATGAGCAGTTCTTC. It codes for CSVFGIAGALSYNEQFF.

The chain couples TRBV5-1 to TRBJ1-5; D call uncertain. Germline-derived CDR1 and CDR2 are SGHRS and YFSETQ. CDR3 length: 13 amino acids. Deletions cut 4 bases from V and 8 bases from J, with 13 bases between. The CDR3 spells CASSPATGKPQHF. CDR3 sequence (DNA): TGCGCCAGCAGCCCCGCTACGGGAAAGCCCCAGCATTTT.

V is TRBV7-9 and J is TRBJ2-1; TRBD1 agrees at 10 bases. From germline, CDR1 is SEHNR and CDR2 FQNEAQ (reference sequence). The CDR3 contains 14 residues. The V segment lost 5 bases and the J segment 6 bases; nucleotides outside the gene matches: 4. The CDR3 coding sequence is TGTGCCAGCAGCACCGGGACAGGGGTCAATGAGCAGTTCTTC. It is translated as CASSTGTGVNEQFF.

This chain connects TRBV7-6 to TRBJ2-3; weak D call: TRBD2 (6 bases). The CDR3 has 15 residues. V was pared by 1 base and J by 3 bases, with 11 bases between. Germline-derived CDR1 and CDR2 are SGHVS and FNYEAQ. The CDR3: CASSLVAGLTDTQYF. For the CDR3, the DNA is TGTGCCAGCAGCTTAGTGGCGGGGTTGACAGATACGCAGTATTTT.

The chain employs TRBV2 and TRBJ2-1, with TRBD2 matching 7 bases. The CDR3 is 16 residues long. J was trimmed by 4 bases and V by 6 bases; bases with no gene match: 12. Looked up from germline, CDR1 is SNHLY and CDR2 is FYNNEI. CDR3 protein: CASRVFSGVGYNEQFF. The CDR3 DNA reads TGTGCCAGCAGGGTTTTCAGCGGGGTGGGGTACAATGAGCAGTTCTTC.

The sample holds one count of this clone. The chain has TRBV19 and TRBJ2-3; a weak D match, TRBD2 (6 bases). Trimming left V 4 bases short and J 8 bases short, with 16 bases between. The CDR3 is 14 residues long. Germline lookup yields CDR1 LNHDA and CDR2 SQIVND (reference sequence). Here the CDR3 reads CASSREVVQATQYF. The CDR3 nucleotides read TGTGCCAGTAGTAGGGAGGTGGTTCAGGCTACGCAGTATTTT.

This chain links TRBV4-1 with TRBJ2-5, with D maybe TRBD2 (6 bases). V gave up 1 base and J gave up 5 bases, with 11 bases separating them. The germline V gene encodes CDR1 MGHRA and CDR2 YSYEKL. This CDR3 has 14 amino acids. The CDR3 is CASSQVSGGETQYF. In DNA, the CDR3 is TGCGCCAGCAGCCAAGTAAGCGGAGGGGAGACCCAGTACTTC.

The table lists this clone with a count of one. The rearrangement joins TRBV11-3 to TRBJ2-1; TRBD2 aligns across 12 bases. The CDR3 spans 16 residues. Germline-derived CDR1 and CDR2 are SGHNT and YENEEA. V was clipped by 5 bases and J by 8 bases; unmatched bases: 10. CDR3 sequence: CASSLNLAGGGYEQFF. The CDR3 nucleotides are TGTGCCAGCAGCCTCAATCTAGCGGGGGGGGGCTATGAGCAGTTCTTC.

The CDR3 coding sequence is TGTGCCAGTAGTATCCTCGCAGGGGGCTATGGCTACACCTTC. Protein product: CASSILAGGYGYTF. V usage is TRBV19 and J usage is TRBJ1-2, with TRBD1 identical over 7 bases. The length of the CDR3 is 14 residues. V was clipped by 3 bases and J by 4 bases; unmatched bases: 5. Germline assignment: CDR1 LNHDA and CDR2 SQIVND (reference sequence).

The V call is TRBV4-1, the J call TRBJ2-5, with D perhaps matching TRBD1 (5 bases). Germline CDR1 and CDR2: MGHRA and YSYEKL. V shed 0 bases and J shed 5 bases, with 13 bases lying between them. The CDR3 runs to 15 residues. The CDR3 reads CASSQDRDSGETQYF. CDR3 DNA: TGCGCCAGCAGCCAAGATCGAGACAGTGGGGAGACCCAGTACTTC.

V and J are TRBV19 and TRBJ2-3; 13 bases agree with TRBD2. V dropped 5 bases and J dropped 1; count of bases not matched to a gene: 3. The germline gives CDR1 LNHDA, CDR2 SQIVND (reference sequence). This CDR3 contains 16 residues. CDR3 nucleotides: TGTGCCAGTAGTGCCGGACTAGCGGGGGGCACAGATACGCAGTATTTT. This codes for CASSAGLAGGTDTQYF.

The CDR3 loop is CASSVRSLGPGPYTGTDTQYF. Written as DNA, the CDR3 is TGTGCCAGCAGCGTACGCAGCCTGGGGCCTGGGCCCTATACGGGCACAGATACGCAGTATTTT. V is TRBV9 and J is TRBJ2-3, with a weak D call TRBD1 (5 bases). V lost 1 base and J lost 1, with 28 bases in between. This CDR3 comprises 21 residues. Germline lookup yields CDR1 SGDLS and CDR2 YYNGEE.

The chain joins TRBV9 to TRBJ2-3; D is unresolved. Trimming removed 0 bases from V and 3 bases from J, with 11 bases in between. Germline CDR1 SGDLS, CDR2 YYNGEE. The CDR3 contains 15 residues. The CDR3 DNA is TGTGCCAGCAGCGTAGGAGCGAACCCTACAGATACGCAGTATTTT. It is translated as CASSVGANPTDTQYF.

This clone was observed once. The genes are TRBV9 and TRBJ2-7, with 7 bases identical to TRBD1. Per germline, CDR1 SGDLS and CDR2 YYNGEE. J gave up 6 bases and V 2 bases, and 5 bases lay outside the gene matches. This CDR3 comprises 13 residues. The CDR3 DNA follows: TGTGCCAGCAGCGTCGACAGGGAACGCGAGCAGTACTTC. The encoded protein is CASSVDREREQYF.

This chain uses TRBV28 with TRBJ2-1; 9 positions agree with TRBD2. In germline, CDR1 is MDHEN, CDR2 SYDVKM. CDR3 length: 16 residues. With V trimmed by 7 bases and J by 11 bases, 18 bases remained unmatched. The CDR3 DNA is TGTGCCAGCACCCCGGGAGGTGGCGGGGGGGCCCATCAGCAGTTCTTC. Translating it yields CASTPGGGGGAHQQFF.

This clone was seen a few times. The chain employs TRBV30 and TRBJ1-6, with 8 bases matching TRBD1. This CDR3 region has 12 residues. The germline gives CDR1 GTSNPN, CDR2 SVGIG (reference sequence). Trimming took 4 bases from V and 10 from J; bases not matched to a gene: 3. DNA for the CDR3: TGTGCCTGGACAGGGGGCTTGTCACCCCTCCACTTT. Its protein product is CAWTGGLSPLHF.

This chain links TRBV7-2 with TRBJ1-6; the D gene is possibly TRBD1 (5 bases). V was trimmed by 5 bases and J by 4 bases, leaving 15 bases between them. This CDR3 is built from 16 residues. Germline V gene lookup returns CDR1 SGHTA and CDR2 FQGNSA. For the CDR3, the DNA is TGTGCCAGCAGCCGGGACGGGGGGGTATATAATTCACCCCTCCACTTT. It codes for CASSRDGGVYNSPLHF.